This T cell receptor beta chain derives from a study of early T cells in non-severe SARS-CoV-2 infection. Looking at the study overall: Bulk RNA isolated from unsorted whole blood underwent sequencing; chains were not paired.

Findings and caveats of the study: VDJdb matching favored anti-spike CD8 responses, missing private and CD4 specificities.

This clonotype was detected many times. Its antigen is as yet unknown. V dropped 0 bases and J dropped 5; count of bases not matched to a gene: 6. This CDR3 is 16 amino acids long. Germline-derived CDR1 and CDR2 are SGHRS and YFSETQ. Researchers tagged individual cDNA molecules with unique molecular identifiers. In TCRdb, the 5' RACE reads were re-called with MiXCR into one record per CDR3 protein. Of roughly 93,000 distinct CDR3 sequences in the sample, roughly 14% were seen once. Specimen: whole blood. The sequence was obtained from an adult who was a healthcare worker with PCR-confirmed SARS-CoV-2 infection or an uninfected control (not recorded which). The chain employs TRBV5-1 and TRBJ2-1; 9 positions match TRBD2. The DNA for the CDR3 is TGCGCCAGCAGCTTGGTATCCAGCGGGGGGAACAATGAGCAGTTCTTC. Residues: CASSLVSSGGNNEQFF.